A selection of T cell receptor beta chains follows, all from one sample in a study of control samples from healthy donors and cancer patients. Method: immunoSEQ multiplex PCR; TCRdb's copy keeps in-frame clones and lacks some. The profile shows about 120,000 clones, approximately 88% of them singletons. The sequencing sample was made of blood. These receptors originate from a man aged 45 to 65 in good health. Each CDR3 is given with its conserved first and last residue. The D gene is left open where the match is weak. Only some rows state a clone size, as once, few, many or a class for expanded clones.

CDR3aa,CDR3nt,d_gene,j_gene,v_gene,abundance
CASSVEADRETDTQYF,TGTGCCAGCAGCGTCGAGGCGGACAGGGAGACAGATACGCAGTATTTT,TRBD1,TRBJ2-3,TRBV9,.
CASSDRGLNTEAFF,TGTGCCAGCAGTGATCGGGGATTGAACACTGAAGCTTTCTTT,.,TRBJ1-1,TRBV25-1,.
CASSFGQGGIDEQYF,TGTGCCAGCAGCTTCGGACAGGGTGGTATCGACGAGCAGTACTTC,TRBD1,TRBJ2-7,TRBV7-9,.
CASRTAGRNYGYTF,TGTGCCAGCAGAACAGCGGGGCGTAACTATGGCTACACCTTC,.,TRBJ1-2,TRBV6-5,.
CASSHNWDRLLSGNTIYF,TGTGCCAGTAGCCATAATTGGGACCGCCTTCTCTCTGGAAACACCATATATTTT,.,TRBJ1-3,TRBV19,.
CASSDPGQVTDEQYF,TGTGCCAGCAGTGACCCGGGACAGGTAACCGACGAGCAGTACTTC,TRBD1,TRBJ2-7,TRBV27,.
CASSVGGGTYYGYTF,TGTGCCAGCAGCGTAGGGGGAGGGACCTACTATGGCTACACCTTC,.,TRBJ1-2,TRBV9,.
CASSSLPGLDQNEQFF,TGTGCCAGCAGCTCGTTACCGGGACTAGACCAAAATGAGCAGTTCTTC,TRBD2,TRBJ2-1,TRBV5-5,.
CASSPGQRGGYTF,TGTGCCAGCAGCCCAGGTCAACGGGGAGGCTACACCTTC,.,TRBJ1-2,TRBV7-2,.
CATSREGFGEAFF,TGTGCCACCAGCAGAGAGGGGTTCGGTGAAGCTTTCTTT,.,TRBJ1-1,TRBV15,.
CASSHPAGQGFDEQYF,TGTGCCAGCAGCCATCCGGCGGGACAGGGGTTCGACGAGCAGTACTTC,TRBD1,TRBJ2-7,TRBV5-4,.
CASKNLYNSPLHF,TGCGCCAGCAAAAACCTGTATAATTCACCCCTCCACTTT,.,TRBJ1-6,TRBV10-2,.
CASRQDRVNTEAFF,TGTGCCAGCAGACAAGACAGGGTCAACACTGAAGCTTTCTTT,TRBD1,TRBJ1-1,TRBV6-5,.
CASSYYGPGNYGYTF,TGTGCCAGCAGTTATTACGGCCCGGGAAACTATGGCTACACCTTC,.,TRBJ1-2,TRBV6-5,.
CASSQEVEAPITNTEAFF,TGTGCCAGCAGCCAAGAGGTCGAGGCGCCTATAACGAACACTGAAGCTTTCTTT,.,TRBJ1-1,TRBV3-1/TRBV3-2,.
CAWSRRLAAGELFF,TGTGCCTGGAGTAGGAGACTAGCTGCCGGGGAGCTGTTTTTT,TRBD2,TRBJ2-2,TRBV30,.
CASSYRLYGYTF,TGTGCCAGCAGTTACCGTTTATATGGCTACACCTTC,.,TRBJ1-2,TRBV12-3/TRBV12-4,.
CASSQYGRQETQYF,TGTGCCAGCAGCCAATATGGCAGGCAAGAGACCCAGTACTTC,.,TRBJ2-5,TRBV3-1/TRBV3-2,few
CASSEAASNTEAFF,TGTGCCAGTAGCGAAGCAGCCTCGAACACTGAAGCTTTCTTT,.,TRBJ1-1,TRBV19,.
CASSQEIDRGFYGYTF,TGCGCCAGCAGCCAAGAGATCGACAGGGGATTCTATGGCTACACCTTC,TRBD1,TRBJ1-2,TRBV4-3,few
CASSMTGGDEKLFF,TGTGCCAGCAGCATGACAGGGGGCGACGAAAAACTGTTTTTT,TRBD1,TRBJ1-4,TRBV5-5,once
CASSVGGASGETQYF,TGTGCCAGCAGCGTAGGGGGGGCCAGCGGAGAGACCCAGTACTTC,.,TRBJ2-5,TRBV9,.
CAISESMGQIPYEQYF,TGTGCCATCAGTGAGTCCATGGGACAGATACCCTACGAGCAGTACTTC,TRBD1,TRBJ2-7,TRBV10-3,.
CASSHYLGTAAYEQYF,TGCGCCAGCAGCCATTATCTCGGGACAGCCGCCTACGAGCAGTACTTC,TRBD1,TRBJ2-7,TRBV4-3,.
CASGLPASPLHF,TGTGCTAGTGGTTTGCCGGCCTCACCCCTCCACTTT,.,TRBJ1-6,TRBV12-5,.
CASSLGTSDWTDTQYF,TGCGCCAGCAGCCTGGGGACTAGCGATTGGACAGATACGCAGTATTTT,TRBD2,TRBJ2-3,TRBV5-1,.
CASSSLSQETQYF,TGTGCCAGCAGTTCACTGTCCCAAGAGACCCAGTACTTC,.,TRBJ2-5,TRBV27,few
CASSIAATGIEPQHF,TGTGCCAGTAGTATAGCGGCCACCGGAATTGAGCCCCAGCATTTT,.,TRBJ1-5,TRBV19,.
CASSLVWEASYNSPLHF,TGTGCCAGCAGCTTGGTTTGGGAAGCCTCCTATAATTCACCCCTCCACTTT,.,TRBJ1-6,TRBV5-6,.
CATTADRGPYEQYF,TGTGCCACCACCGCGGACAGGGGCCCCTACGAGCAGTACTTC,TRBD1,TRBJ2-7,TRBV15,.
CAWSVLRTGNTEAFF,TGTGCCTGGAGTGTCTTAAGGACAGGGAACACTGAAGCTTTCTTT,TRBD1,TRBJ1-1,TRBV30,.
CASRSGGTDTQYF,TGTGCCAGCAGAAGCGGGGGCACAGATACGCAGTATTTT,TRBD2,TRBJ2-3,TRBV2,.
CASSRGDRGPNEQYF,TGTGCCAGCAGCCGAGGCGACAGGGGGCCCAACGAGCAGTACTTC,TRBD1,TRBJ2-7,TRBV7-6,.
CASSSGGFGTEAFF,TGTGCCAGCAGCTCCGGGGGGTTCGGGACTGAAGCTTTCTTT,.,TRBJ1-1,TRBV5-4,.
CASSVWGDTGELFF,TGTGCCAGCAGCGTCTGGGGAGACACCGGGGAGCTGTTTTTT,.,TRBJ2-2,TRBV5-8,once
CASSYSGPDYEQYF,TGTGCCAGCAGTTACTCGGGGCCCGACTACGAGCAGTACTTC,.,TRBJ2-7,TRBV6-2/TRBV6-3,.
CASSPGQGGGYTF,TGTGCCAGCTCACCCGGACAGGGAGGGGGCTACACCTTC,TRBD1,TRBJ1-2,TRBV18,.
CASSRVSTGVDYGYTF,TGTGCCAGCAGCCGAGTGTCGACAGGCGTCGACTATGGCTACACCTTC,.,TRBJ1-2,TRBV27,.
CASSPPDRGNEKLFF,TGTGCCAGCTCACCACCGGACAGGGGTAATGAAAAACTGTTTTTT,TRBD1,TRBJ1-4,TRBV18,.
CASSFPRTDYNEQFF,TGTGCCAGCAGCTTTCCTCGGACGGATTACAATGAGCAGTTCTTC,.,TRBJ2-1,TRBV11-2,.
CASSLEGQRHTEAFF,TGTGCCAGTAGTCTAGAGGGACAGAGGCACACTGAAGCTTTCTTT,TRBD1,TRBJ1-1,TRBV19,.
CASSVSGVNTEAFF,TGTGCCAGCAGCGTATCGGGGGTGAACACTGAAGCTTTCTTT,.,TRBJ1-1,TRBV9,.
CASSFEENTEAFF,TGTGCCAGCAGCTTTGAGGAGAACACTGAAGCTTTCTTT,.,TRBJ1-1,TRBV11-3,.
CASSLAAGGSETQYF,TGTGCCAGCAGCTTAGCAGCGGGGGGGTCGGAGACCCAGTACTTC,TRBD2,TRBJ2-5,TRBV7-2,.
CASSFSGGNNSPLHF,TGCGCCAGCAGCTTCTCAGGAGGAAATAATTCACCCCTCCACTTT,.,TRBJ1-6,TRBV5-1,.
CASSEGTGGNTEAFF,TGTGCCAGCAGTGAAGGTACAGGAGGGAACACTGAAGCTTTCTTT,.,TRBJ1-1,TRBV25-1,few
CASSSGSGVQETQYF,TGTGCCAGCAGCTCGGGTAGCGGGGTCCAAGAGACCCAGTACTTC,TRBD2,TRBJ2-5,TRBV6-5,.
CASSLNGRLSNQPQHF,TGTGCCAGCAGCTTGAATGGGAGGTTGAGCAATCAGCCCCAGCATTTT,.,TRBJ1-5,TRBV5-6,.